These 5 T cell receptor beta chains share one sample of origin, sequenced in a study of blood T cell repertoires in COVID-19. TCRdb's table, derived via immunoSEQ multiplex PCR, lists solely in-frame clones and lacks some. The sample lists 200,000 to 300,000 clones, 70% to 85% seen once, with over 7.5% in the top ten. The material sequenced was peripheral blood. These receptors were obtained from a woman older than 75 with acute or convalescent COVID-19.

This chain connects TRBV19 to TRBJ1-2, with D possibly matching TRBD1 (5 bases). Per the germline V gene, CDR1 is LNHDA and CDR2 is SQIVND (reference sequence). The CDR3 consists of 14 residues. V lost 3 bases and J 0 bases, leaving 8 bases between the germline ends. CDR3 nucleotide sequence: TGTGCCAGTAGTATCCAGGGAACTAACTATGGCTACACCTTC. Protein product: CASSIQGTNYGYTF.

The chain is built from TRBV21-1 and TRBJ1-1. TRBV21-1 is a documented pseudogene. CDR3 length: 16 residues. This CDR3 is CASRCQCRGSYPEAFF. The CDR3 region has the DNA TGTGCCAGCAGGTGCCAATGTCGGGGGAGCTACCCTGAAGCTTTCTTT.

The chain combines TRBV7-9 with TRBJ2-2; the D gene is possibly TRBD1 (6 bases). This CDR3 comprises 13 residues. Germline lookup yields CDR1 SEHNR and CDR2 FQNEAQ (reference sequence). Trimming removed 3 bases at V and 7 bases at J, with 9 bases between. This chain's CDR3 is CASSFLDSGELFF. CDR3 nucleotide sequence: TGTGCCAGCAGCTTCTTGGACAGCGGGGAGCTGTTTTTT.

The chain employs TRBV3-1 (or the pseudogene TRBV3-2) and TRBJ2-1; D is unresolved. The V gene's germline CDR1 is LGHDT and CDR2 YNNKEL (reference sequence). Trimming pared 8 bases from V and 0 bases from J, leaving 11 bases between. The CDR3 runs to 14 residues. CDR3: CASQLSGSYNEQFF. CDR3 DNA sequence: TGTGCCAGCCAATTGTCGGGCTCCTACAATGAGCAGTTCTTC.

This sequence joins TRBV4-1 and TRBJ2-2; maybe TRBD1 (5 bases). The CDR3 is 16 amino acids. The ends were cut back, 4 bases at V and 0 bases at J, with 12 bases in the middle. Germline lookup yields CDR1 MGHRA and CDR2 YSYEKL. The CDR3 loop reads CASSLMTAANTGELFF. The CDR3, as DNA: TGCGCCAGCAGCCTCATGACAGCCGCGAACACCGGGGAGCTGTTTTTT.